This TCR beta chain was profiled in a study of cytomegalovirus exposure and HLA in healthy donors. A word on this clone: Its antigen is not identified.

Study-level results: Later, an analysis found that common viral pathogens appeared to be linked with several of the most significant clusters.

The PCR was carried out with 60 Vbeta primers and 13 Jbeta primers. The repertoire was sequenced with immunoSEQ multiplex PCR; TCRdb's copy has only in-frame clones and lacks some. In the table there are about 160,000 clones, roughly 85% of which are singletons. Trimming pared 3 bases from V and 0 bases from J, leaving 9 bases between. The germline gives CDR1 KGHSH, CDR2 LQKENI. The CDR3 length is 15 residues. This sequence originates from a male donor in good health and CMV-seropositive. The chain links TRBV18 to TRBJ2-1; D is uncertain. Source material: PBMCs. CDR3 protein: CASSPPGHSYNEQFF. In DNA form, the CDR3 reads TGTGCCAGCTCACCTCCCGGTCACTCCTACAATGAGCAGTTCTTC.